The 13 T cell receptor beta chains listed next were all sequenced from one sample in a study of blood T cells in healthy people across ages. Primed by a sample-barcoded 5' primer and a J-beta primer mix, a second PCR proceeded for roughly 7 to 12 cycles. TCRdb redid the calling of the 5' RACE reads with MiXCR, one entry per CDR3 protein. This sample carries roughly 800,000 distinct CDR3 sequences, about a quarter of them seen once, and the ten largest clones take around 3%. The same sample was also used in a study of T cells of mothers and their children.

Input material: blood. These TCRs come from a boy aged 5-17 years in good health.

This clonotype was counted between two and nine times. The V gene is TRBV9, the J gene TRBJ2-1; D is perhaps TRBD2 (6 bases). The CDR3 covers 18 residues. CDR1 and CDR2 (germline): SGDLS, YYNGEE. Trimming took off 0 bases at V and 0 bases at J, with 16 bases between the two ends. CDR3 region: CASSVATASASSYNEQFF. CDR3 nucleotides: TGTGCCAGCAGCGTAGCTACGGCTAGCGCTAGCTCCTACAATGAGCAGTTCTTC.

This chain connects TRBV28 to TRBJ2-2; D is ambiguous. The CDR3 is 12 amino acids. Germline CDR1 reads MDHEN; CDR2 reads SYDVKM. Trimming left V 5 bases short and J 3 bases short, with 4 bases between. CDR3 DNA: TGTGCCAGCAGTAAGGACACCGGGGAGCTGTTTTTT. Its protein product is CASSKDTGELFF.

This clonotype was detected a few times. The chain carries TRBV6-2 or TRBV6-3 and TRBJ2-5, with 9 bases matching TRBD2. V was clipped by 5 bases and J by 1 base; unmatched bases: 5. The germline V gene encodes CDR1 MNHEY and CDR2 SVGEGT. The CDR3 totals 15 residues. In nucleotides, the CDR3 is TGTGCCAGCAGTAGTCTAGCGGGGACCCAAGAGACCCAGTACTTC. This encodes CASSSLAGTQETQYF.

This clonotype was counted between two and nine times. The rearrangement uses TRBV18 and TRBJ2-4; D gene unclear. Per the germline V gene, CDR1 is KGHSH and CDR2 is LQKENI. The CDR3 is 15 amino acids. The V gene lost 0 bases and the J gene lost 0 bases, with 6 bases spanning the gap. The CDR3 region is CASSPPATAKNIQYF. In DNA, the CDR3 is TGTGCCAGCTCACCACCGGCTACAGCCAAAAACATTCAGTACTTC.

The rearrangement uses TRBV5-1 and TRBJ2-7; 8 bases are a match to TRBD1. Germline CDR1 and CDR2: SGHRS and YFSETQ. V shed 2 bases, J shed 2 bases, and the junction held 6 bases outside the gene matches. The CDR3 extends over 15 amino acids. This CDR3 is CASSFRTGPPYEQYF. CDR3 nucleotide sequence: TGCGCCAGCAGCTTCCGGACAGGGCCCCCCTACGAGCAGTACTTC.

V is TRBV7-9 and J is TRBJ2-2, with D unresolved. Germline V gene lookup returns CDR1 SEHNR and CDR2 FQNEAQ (reference sequence). The length of the CDR3 is 13 residues. V gave up 4 bases and J gave up 8 bases, with 11 bases separating them. CDR3 DNA sequence: TGTGCCAGCAGCTCTAGTCCAGATGGGGAGCTGTTTTTT. This gives the protein CASSSSPDGELFF.

The chain uses TRBV5-5 and TRBJ2-5, with no clear D. The CDR3 spans 11 residues. Trimming left V 1 base short and J 7 bases short, with 5 bases between. Germline V gene lookup returns CDR1 SGHKS and CDR2 YYEKEE (reference sequence). Here the CDR3 reads CASSLQATQYF. The CDR3 coding sequence is TGTGCCAGCAGCTTGCAGGCGACCCAGTACTTC.

This clonotype turned up a few times. The chain links TRBV14 to TRBJ2-1, with 9 nucleotides matching TRBD1. The J segment lost 7 bases and the V segment lost 1 base, leaving 5 bases of the junction unmatched. This CDR3 has 15 amino acids. Germline CDR1 and CDR2: SGHDN and FVKESK. The CDR3 nucleotides are TGTGCCAGCAGCCAAGGCGGGACAGGGCTAAATGAGCAGTTCTTC. Protein product: CASSQGGTGLNEQFF.

This chain connects TRBV28 to TRBJ2-2; 13 positions match TRBD2. Germline V gene sequence: CDR1 MDHEN, CDR2 SYDVKM. This CDR3 has 17 residues. After removal of 8 bases from V and 5 bases from J, the junction contained 11 bases not matched to a gene. CDR3 sequence: CASSPRLAGGRTGELFF. CDR3 bases: TGTGCCAGCTCGCCGAGACTAGCGGGGGGAAGGACCGGGGAGCTGTTTTTT. Based on the CDR3 plus reference TRBV28 and TRBJ2-2, the full variable domain is DVKVTQSSRYLVKRTGEKVFLECVQDMDHENMFWYRQDPGLGLRLIYFSYDVKMKEKGDIPEGYSVSREKKERFSLILESASTNQTSMYLCASSPRLAGGRTGELFFGEGSRLTVL.

The chain joins TRBV11-2 to TRBJ2-5; no clear D gene. Matching the DNA end better, TRBJ2-1 makes the J call doubtful. The CDR3 is 11 residues long. Germline loops: CDR1 SGHAT, CDR2 FQNNGV. The CDR3 coding sequence is TGTGCCAGCACCTTTAGGCATGAGCAGTTCTTC. This gives the protein CASTFRHEQFF.

The rearrangement joins TRBV5-1 to TRBJ1-4; D unclear. The CDR3 has 14 residues. V lost 5 bases, J lost 8 bases, and 16 bases lay in between. Germline V CDR1 and CDR2: SGHRS, YFSETQ. As DNA, the CDR3 is TGCGCCAGCAGGAGTCGACCCTTGGACGAAAAACTGTTTTTT. This gives the protein CASRSRPLDEKLFF.

This chain links TRBV7-2 with TRBJ1-2; tentative D call: TRBD1 (5 bases). V was clipped by 5 bases and J by 13 bases, with 20 bases between them. CDR3 length equals 13 residues. CDR1 and CDR2 from the germline V gene are SGHTA and FQGNSA. CDR3: CASSPSGGTPATF. The DNA of the CDR3 is TGTGCCAGCAGCCCCTCTGGCGGGACGCCTGCCACCTTC.

The V gene is TRBV3-1, the J gene TRBJ2-7, with 12 bases fitting TRBD2. The CDR3 sequence is 17 residues long. V was pared by 2 bases and J by 3 bases, with 8 bases of the junction left unmatched. CDR1 LGHDT and CDR2 YNNKEL come from the germline V gene (reference sequence). The CDR3 sequence: CASSQLRTSGVFYEQYF. CDR3 nucleotide sequence: TGTGCCAGCAGCCAACTCCGGACTAGCGGGGTGTTCTACGAGCAGTACTTC.